Sequencing of this T cell receptor (beta chain) was carried out in a study of regulatory T cells in long-lasting Graves disease. Study-wide points: Persistent disease preferred TRBV28, TRBJ1-2 and TRBJ2-5. Patients whose Graves' disease persisted exhibited lower TCR diversity than those newly diagnosed. Exclusively peripheral blood, rather than thyroid tissue, was studied.

Investigators prepared the TCR beta libraries by applying iRepertoire HTBI primers and Arm-PCR of CDR3 regions. TCRdb ran MiXCR on the multiplex PCR reads and lists one entry per CDR3 protein. Counted here are over 300,000 distinct CDR3 sequences, roughly 21% occurring once; the ten biggest clones make up just under 30%. Noted time point: persistent/refractory GD, antithyroid drugs over 5 years with positive TRAb. RNA extracted from PBMCs served as the sequencing template. Germline CDR1 LNHDA, CDR2 SQIVND (reference sequence). Trimming took off 5 bases at V and 4 bases at J, with 21 bases between the two ends. This CDR3 contains 17 residues. Concerning this clonotype itself: Its target is not known.

The chain couples TRBV19 to TRBJ2-1; the D call may be TRBD1 or TRBD2 (5 bases each). The material was peripheral blood mononuclear cells (PBMCs), obtained when the disease was refractory, from a patient treated with antithyroid drugs. The clonotype was recovered from a female donor with Graves disease. CDR3 region: CASSAPRGSYPYNEQFF. DNA of the CDR3: TGTGCCAGTAGTGCCCCCCGGGGCAGTTACCCGTACAATGAGCAGTTCTTC. Looking up the rest from reference TRBV19 and TRBJ2-1 gives the full variable domain: DGGITQSPKYLFRKEGQNVTLSCEQNLNHDAMYWYRQDPGQGLRLIYYSQIVNDFQKGDIAEGYSVSREKKESFPLTVTSAQKNPTAFYLCASSAPRGSYPYNEQFFGPGTRLTVL.